This TCR beta chain was recovered during a study of cytomegalovirus exposure and HLA in healthy donors. Study-wide points: The TCR clusters that emerged in the first cohort tended, a later analysis found, to co-occur in the approximately 130 validation repertoires.

Germline V gene data show CDR1 as SGHRS and CDR2 as YFSETQ. J lost 8 bases, V lost 4 bases, and 7 bases had no gene match. This CDR3 comprises 14 residues. Some clones are missing from TCRdb's copy, which holds only in-frame ones; the method was immunoSEQ multiplex PCR. The profile shows about 190,000 clones, about 83% of them singletons. Remarks on this clone: Its antigen is unidentified.

The rearrangement uses TRBV5-1 and TRBJ2-1; the match to TRBD1 covers 9 bases. The sequence was collected from a woman aged 18-29 years in good health and CMV-seronegative. The specimen was PBMCs. CDR3 DNA: TGCGCCAGCAGCCCCGGACAGGGGCGGTATGAGCAGTTCTTC. Its protein is CASSPGQGRYEQFF.